The T cell receptor (beta chain) under discussion was sequenced for a study of early T cells in non-severe SARS-CoV-2 infection. The protocol attached unique molecular identifiers to individual cDNA molecules. TCRdb used MiXCR to reprocess the 5' RACE reads, holding one entry per CDR3 protein. The data show about 57,000 distinct CDR3 sequences, 10% seen once. In the case of this clonotype: A clone one base away is much larger, so this may be a read error. The conserved closing phenylalanine or tryptophan is absent in this CDR3, likely reflecting a read error.

The CDR3 contains 13 residues. Germline CDR1 SGHTA, CDR2 FQGNSA. V was shortened by 5 bases and J by 2 bases, with 9 bases between the two germline ends. The chain couples TRBV7-2 to TRBJ2-5, with D possibly being TRBD1 (5 bases). This sequence was found in an adult who was a healthcare worker with PCR-confirmed SARS-CoV-2 infection or an uninfected control (not recorded which). Source material: whole blood. The DNA of the CDR3 is TGTGCCAGCAGCCCAGGGCATCAAGAGACCCAGTACTAC. The encoded protein is CASSPGHQETQYY.